This TCR beta chain emerged from a study of blood T cell repertoires in COVID-19. Across the whole study: Acute and convalescent COVID-19 specimens originated in the United States, Italy and Spain. T cells, B-cell-depleted T cells, or PBMCs provided the cDNA or gDNA that served as material.

CDR1 and CDR2 from the germline V gene are MNHEY and SVGEGT. This CDR3 region has 11 residues. V gave up 3 bases and J gave up 8 bases, with 6 bases separating them. Study processing details: For nucleated cells, counts were estimated from reference gene primer amplification. The protocol was immunoSEQ multiplex PCR, while the TCRdb copy is restricted to in-frame clones and leaves out a portion. The V and J calls and the clone size are those of that table, but D and trimming were determined from the DNA. The data contain just under 90,000 clones, about 88% of them singletons. The sequencing sample was made of peripheral blood. The rearrangement joins TRBV6-2 or TRBV6-3 to TRBJ2-3; D remains ambiguous. The receptor was derived from an elderly woman with acute or convalescent COVID-19. The CDR3 is CASSYYGTQYF. The CDR3 coding sequence is TGTGCCAGCAGTTATTACGGTACGCAGTATTTT.